The T cell receptor beta chain described here comes from a study of blood T cell repertoires in COVID-19. Germline CDR1 is SEHNR and CDR2 is FQNEAQ (reference sequence). The V and J ends lost 0 bases and 4 bases respectively, with 12 bases between them. The CDR3 covers 15 residues. Measured with immunoSEQ multiplex PCR; TCRdb has only the in-frame clones, and not every one. The sample includes about 33,000 clones, 78% of them seen just once. The rearrangement uses TRBV7-9 and TRBJ1-1; D uncertain. This TCR was sampled from an elderly man with acute or convalescent COVID-19. Source material: peripheral blood. The CDR3 reads CASSLALAEGTEAFF. The CDR3 bases are TGTGCCAGCAGCTTAGCGCTGGCTGAGGGCACTGAAGCTTTCTTT.